This is a list of T cell receptor beta chains from one sample in a study of shared T cell receptors in the human thymus. TCRdb keeps only in-frame clones here, not all; method: immunoSEQ multiplex PCR. Of fewer than 700,000 clones in the sample, 70% to 90% were seen once. These sequences were also reported in another study, on human thymus T cells.

Input material: thymocytes. Receptors originate from a boy under two years old with a congenital heart defect. CDR3s include the opening cysteine and the closing phenylalanine or tryptophan. The D gene is left open where the match is weak. Some rows have no size entry. The others give once, few or many, or a class for an expanded clone.

>-|-|TRBV4-1|TRBJ2-7
CASSQGGASANEQYF
TGCGCCAGCAGCCAAGGAGGGGCTAGCGCGAACGAGCAGTACTTC
>-|TRBD1|TRBV13|TRBJ1-1
CASSQDRPEAFF
TGTGCCAGCAGCCAGGACAGGCCTGAAGCTTTCTTT
>-|-|TRBV11-3|TRBJ2-7
CASSLGPFVTGSYEQYF
TGTGCCAGCAGCTTAGGGCCTTTCGTAACAGGGTCGTACGAGCAGTACTTC
>once|TRBD1|TRBV6-1|TRBJ2-7
CASTLKGTGGHEQYF
TGTGCCAGCACCCTTAAGGGGACAGGGGGCCACGAGCAGTACTTC
>-|TRBD2|TRBV4-2|TRBJ2-1
CASSQGTSLNEQFF
TGTGCCAGCAGCCAGGGGACTAGTCTCAATGAGCAGTTCTTC
>-|TRBD2|TRBV11-3|TRBJ2-1
CASSGSVREECYNEQFF
TGTGCCAGCAGCGGTTCTGTGCGGGAGGAGTGCTACAATGAGCAGTTCTTC
>once|TRBD1|TRBV9|TRBJ1-2
CASSITGGYGYTF
TGTGCCAGCAGCATAACAGGGGGCTATGGCTACACCTTC
>-|-|TRBV2|TRBJ2-7
CASTRGYEQYF
TGTGCCAGCACACGAGGCTACGAGCAGTACTTC
>-|TRBD1|TRBV19|TRBJ1-5
CASSPDRAGNQPQHF
TGTGCCAGTAGTCCGGACAGGGCGGGCAATCAGCCCCAGCATTTT
>-|TRBD2|TRBV12-5|TRBJ2-5
CASAENSGRGETQYF
TGTGCTAGTGCCGAGAATAGCGGGAGGGGAGAGACCCAGTACTTC
>-|-|TRBV7-2|TRBJ1-2
CASSLAPGYHGYTF
TGTGCCAGCAGCTTAGCCCCAGGGTACCATGGCTACACCTTC
>few|TRBD2|TRBV12-5|TRBJ2-1
CASAVAGGPHNEQFF
TGTGCTAGTGCGGTTGCGGGAGGGCCCCACAATGAGCAGTTCTTC
>once|-|TRBV5-1|TRBJ2-6
CASSLWAREVDSPSGANVLTF
TGCGCCAGCAGCTTGTGGGCCAGGGAGGTTGATTCTCCCTCTGGGGCCAACGTCCTGACTTTC
>-|TRBD1|TRBV7-9|TRBJ1-1
CASSARDRSNTEAFF
TGTGCCAGCAGCGCCAGGGACAGATCGAACACTGAAGCTTTCTTT
>-|-|TRBV5-1|TRBJ2-5
CASSLEGYYQETQYF
TGCGCCAGCAGCTTGGAGGGGTACTACCAAGAGACCCAGTACTTC
>-|TRBD1|TRBV2|TRBJ2-7
CASSVLGDRGREQYF
TGTGCCAGCAGTGTCCTGGGGGACAGGGGACGCGAGCAGTACTTC
>-|TRBD2|TRBV7-6|TRBJ2-5
CASSSEATSGYQETQYF
TGTGCCAGCAGCTCGGAGGCGACTAGCGGGTACCAAGAGACCCAGTACTTC
>-|-|TRBV30|TRBJ2-7
CAWSDGVTYEQYF
TGTGCCTGGAGTGACGGTGTTACCTACGAGCAGTACTTC
>-|TRBD1|TRBV5-1|TRBJ1-1
CASSLGQGTGAFF
TGCGCCAGCAGCTTAGGACAGGGAACTGGAGCTTTCTTT
>-|-|TRBV6-5|TRBJ2-7
CASSYSTGIPYEQYF
TGTGCCAGCAGTTACTCGACAGGAATCCCCTACGAGCAGTACTTC
>-|TRBD1|TRBV4-1|TRBJ2-3
CASSQADRSTDTQYF
TGCGCCAGCAGCCAAGCGGACAGGAGCACAGATACGCAGTATTTT
>-|-|TRBV28|TRBJ2-5
CASRLAQGRQETQYF
TGTGCCAGCAGACTGGCCCAGGGTCGGCAAGAGACCCAGTACTTC
>-|-|TRBV5-8|TRBJ2-7
CASSLSWQGTYEQYF
TGTGCCAGCAGCTTGTCATGGCAGGGTACCTACGAGCAGTACTTC
>-|-|TRBV6-1|TRBJ2-1
CASSEPGSSEQFF
TGTGCCAGCAGTGAACCTGGCTCCAGTGAGCAGTTCTTC
>once|-|TRBV15|TRBJ1-5
CAASRVLALGGKPQHF
TGTGCCGCCAGCAGAGTCCTCGCGCTCGGCGGGAAACCCCAGCATTTT
>-|-|TRBV5-1|TRBJ2-1
CASSSSGLAIYNEQFF
TGCGCCAGCAGCTCCTCAGGCCTAGCGATTTACAATGAGCAGTTCTTC
>-|-|TRBV5-1|TRBJ2-4
CASSEAGRAKNIQYF
TGCGCCAGCAGCGAGGCGGGGAGGGCCAAAAACATTCAGTACTTC
>-|TRBD2|TRBV19|TRBJ2-1
CASSMISPPLSGRAINEQFF
TGTGCCAGTAGTATGATTAGCCCCCCCCTTAGCGGGAGGGCAATCAATGAGCAGTTCTTC
>-|-|TRBV5-1|TRBJ2-7
CASSAGLSAYEQYF
TGCGCCAGCAGCGCGGGACTGAGCGCCTACGAGCAGTACTTC
>-|TRBD2|TRBV29-1|TRBJ2-7
CSGGGRGDEQYF
TGCAGCGGGGGGGGACGGGGAGACGAGCAGTACTTC
>once|TRBD1|TRBV7-9|TRBJ1-2
CASSLGQGAPYLDGYTF
TGTGCCAGCAGTCTGGGACAGGGGGCCCCCTATTTGGATGGCTACACCTTC
>-|-|TRBV4-3|TRBJ2-1
CASSQDHGIGNEQFF
TGCGCCAGCAGCCAAGATCACGGGATCGGAAATGAGCAGTTCTTC
>-|TRBD2|TRBV14|TRBJ2-3
CASSQDLGGGETDTQYF
TGTGCCAGCAGCCAAGATCTAGGCGGGGGGGAGACAGATACGCAGTATTTT
>-|TRBD2|TRBV10-3|TRBJ2-7
CAISFPGTSMDEQYF
TGTGCCATCAGTTTCCCGGGGACTAGCATGGACGAGCAGTACTTC
>-|TRBD1|TRBV5-1|TRBJ2-5
CASSQWKDRGRGETQYF
TGCGCCAGCAGCCAATGGAAGGACAGGGGGCGCGGAGAGACCCAGTACTTC
>-|TRBD1|TRBV27|TRBJ2-2
CASRPPGTGGINTGELFF
TGTGCCAGCAGGCCTCCCGGGACAGGGGGCATAAACACCGGGGAGCTGTTTTTT
>once|TRBD2|TRBV4-1|TRBJ2-1
CASSQVGTSGRNEQFF
TGCGCCAGCAGCCAAGTGGGGACTAGCGGGAGGAATGAGCAGTTCTTC
>-|-|TRBV28|TRBJ2-1
CASTWDRGLTSGSSESYNEQFF
TGTGCCAGCACCTGGGACAGGGGCCTGACTAGCGGAAGCTCAGAGTCCTACAATGAGCAGTTCTTC
>-|TRBD1|TRBV9|TRBJ2-7
CASSVEVGTGPYEQYF
TGTGCCAGCAGCGTAGAGGTAGGGACAGGGCCCTACGAGCAGTACTTC
>-|-|TRBV4-1|TRBJ1-1
CASSQPAELITEAFF
TGCGCCAGCAGCCAACCGGCGGAACTTATCACTGAAGCTTTCTTT
>once|TRBD1|TRBV5-6|TRBJ2-2
CASSLPPGTGGGELFF
TGTGCCAGCAGCCTCCCTCCCGGGACAGGGGGCGGGGAGCTGTTTTTT